One and the same sample provided the 17 T cell receptor beta chains below, sequenced in a study of identical twins (dated by TCRdb to 2015 to 2016). The method behind the library was 5' RACE. The instrument was an Illumina HiSeq 2000. TCRdb reworked the public reads: Q25 trimming with fastp, MiXCR clone assembly, productive beta chains retained. One record per CDR3 amino acid sequence lists the most common genes and DNA. The sample yields 550,000 to 700,000 distinct CDR3 sequences; nearly 10% were counted once. The leading ten clones occupy under 3% of the sample. This sample also appeared in a second study, on yellow fever vaccine responses in identical twins.

The sequencing input was PBMCs. All receptors come from a woman aged 18-29 years in good health.

This clonotype turned up a few times. This chain connects TRBV20-1 to TRBJ2-5; 10 bases fit TRBD1. The CDR3 spans 17 residues. V lost 1 base, J lost 4 bases, and 12 bases stayed unmatched. Per germline, CDR1 DFQATT and CDR2 SNEGSKA (reference sequence). This CDR3 reads CSARGSPGQGTGETQYF. DNA for the CDR3: TGCAGTGCTAGAGGATCCCCGGGACAGGGGACGGGAGAGACCCAGTACTTC.

This clonotype appeared a few times. The chain couples TRBV12-3 or TRBV12-4 to TRBJ1-4, with D maybe TRBD1 (6 bases). V was pared by 3 bases and J by 8 bases, with 13 bases between. CDR3 size: 14 residues. For the CDR3, the DNA is TGTGCCAGCAGTTTCGCCCGACAGGCAGAAAAACTGTTTTTT. Encoded protein: CASSFARQAEKLFF.

This clonotype was observed at least ten times. V gene TRBV5-1 combines with J gene TRBJ2-4, with TRBD2 as a possible D gene (6 bases). CDR1 SGHRS and CDR2 YFSETQ come from the germline V gene. The length of the CDR3 is 17 residues. V lost 4 bases and J 7 bases, leaving 24 bases between the germline ends. The CDR3 protein is CASSPDHNGGRGNIQYF. The CDR3 bases are TGCGCCAGCAGCCCCGACCATAACGGAGGGCGTGGGAACATTCAGTACTTC.

This chain links TRBV15 with TRBJ2-7, with 9 nucleotides matching TRBD2. Losses at the gene ends were 4 bases for V and 2 bases for J; bases not matched to a gene: 6. This CDR3 is built from 15 residues. In germline, CDR1 is LNHNV, CDR2 YYDKDF (reference sequence). The CDR3 nucleotides are TGTGCCACCAGCAAACGCGGCGGGGGGGCCTACGAGCAGTACTTC. It is translated as CATSKRGGGAYEQYF.

This clonotype has at least ten counts. The V call is TRBV3-1, the J call TRBJ2-7; maybe TRBD2 (5 bases). Trimming removed 1 base from V and 3 bases from J, with 10 bases in between. CDR3 length equals 14 residues. The V gene's germline CDR1 is LGHDT and CDR2 YNNKEL (reference sequence). The CDR3 sequence is CASSQAYGVYEQYF. DNA of the CDR3: TGTGCCAGCAGCCAAGCATACGGGGTCTACGAGCAGTACTTC.

The rearrangement uses TRBV28 and TRBJ2-5; D gene unclear. Per the germline V gene, CDR1 is MDHEN and CDR2 is SYDVKM. V was pared by 7 bases and J by 2 bases, with 11 bases between. This CDR3 has 13 amino acids. This CDR3 reads CASTWAHQETQYF. Written as DNA, the CDR3 is TGTGCCAGCACTTGGGCGCATCAAGAGACCCAGTACTTC.

This clonotype was picked up many times. V usage is TRBV5-1 and J usage is TRBJ2-7; D is possibly TRBD2 (5 bases). The germline CDR1 and CDR2 sequences are SGHRS and YFSETQ. The V end was cut by 0 bases, the J end by 9 bases, with 16 bases between. This CDR3 is built from 14 residues. DNA of the CDR3: TGCGCCAGCAGCTTGGACCAACTCGACTACCGGCAGTACTTC. Encoded protein: CASSLDQLDYRQYF.

V usage is TRBV5-1 and J usage is TRBJ2-3; D not resolved. In germline, CDR1 is SGHRS, CDR2 YFSETQ. V dropped 0 bases and J dropped 1 base, with 15 bases sitting between them. The CDR3 runs 17 residues. The CDR3 region is CASSLATVALRTDTQYF. CDR3 sequence (DNA): TGCGCCAGCAGCTTGGCTACGGTAGCCCTTCGCACAGATACGCAGTATTTT.

This clonotype occurred a few times. The rearrangement joins TRBV27 to TRBJ2-3; TRBD2 agrees at 15 bases. V dropped 6 bases and J dropped 0; count of bases not matched to a gene: 10. This CDR3 comprises 19 residues. CDR1 and CDR2 from the germline V gene are MNHEY and SMNVEV (reference sequence). The CDR3 nucleotides are TGTGCCAGCAGCAGACTGGGACTAGCGGGAGGTGGGAGCACAGATACGCAGTATTTT. Protein: CASSRLGLAGGGSTDTQYF.

The chain is built from TRBV20-1 and TRBJ2-4, with D maybe TRBD2 (6 bases). The CDR3 has 14 residues. Trimming left V 0 bases short and J 4 bases short, with 10 bases between. Germline CDR1 reads DFQATT; CDR2 reads SNEGSKA (reference sequence). DNA of the CDR3: TGCAGTGCTAGAGAGGGAGGTAGAAAAAACATTCAGTACTTC. Amino acids: CSAREGGRKNIQYF.

The V gene is TRBV7-3, the J gene TRBJ2-1; weak D call: TRBD1 (5 bases). With 1 base removed from V and 3 bases from J, the gap between germline ends came to 10 bases. The CDR3 contains 15 residues. From germline, CDR1 is SGHTA and CDR2 FQGTGA. The CDR3: CASSLIVTDYNEQFF. Written as DNA, the CDR3 is TGTGCCAGCAGCTTAATTGTGACAGACTACAATGAGCAGTTCTTC.

The rearrangement joins TRBV6-1 to TRBJ2-3, with TRBD1 as a possible D gene (6 bases). The CDR3 consists of 14 residues. The germline V gene encodes CDR1 MNHNS and CDR2 SASEGT. V lost 8 bases to trimming and J lost 5 bases, with 17 bases between them. CDR3 in amino acids: CASHGQKDRDTQYF. DNA of the CDR3: TGTGCCAGCCACGGACAGAAAGACAGAGATACGCAGTATTTT.

This clonotype was found many times. The rearrangement uses TRBV9 and TRBJ1-3; D is perhaps TRBD1 (6 bases). The CDR3 has 18 residues. Germline V gene lookup returns CDR1 SGDLS and CDR2 YYNGEE. V was shortened by 3 bases and J by 1 base, with 20 bases between the two germline ends. Here the CDR3 DNA reads TGTGCCAGCAGCGCTAACACGGGACACGAAGAATCTGGAAACACCATATATTTT. It is translated as CASSANTGHEESGNTIYF.

In this sample, this clonotype turned up many times. This chain links TRBV6-6 with TRBJ2-3, with D uncertain. The CDR3 extends over 13 amino acids. CDR1 and CDR2 from the germline V gene are MNHNY and SVGAGI (reference sequence). Trimming removed 2 bases from V and 8 bases from J, with 11 bases in between. The CDR3 nucleotides read TGTGCCAGCAGTTACACAGAAGAAGCTACGCAGTATTTT. Translating gives CASSYTEEATQYF.

This clonotype was observed many times. The chain recombines TRBV28 with TRBJ1-3; possibly TRBD1 for D (6 bases). There are 15 residues in the CDR3. Germline V gene sequence: CDR1 MDHEN, CDR2 SYDVKM. Trimming removed 6 bases at V and 4 bases at J, with 16 bases between. CDR3 sequence: CASSYTGAGGNTIYF. In DNA form, the CDR3 reads TGTGCCAGCAGCTATACGGGGGCAGGGGGAAACACCATATATTTT.

The rearrangement links TRBV9 to TRBJ2-3; 11 bases are a match to TRBD2. The CDR3 length is 14 residues. V lost 4 bases and J lost 10; bases outside the gene matches: 8. In germline, CDR1 is SGDLS, CDR2 YYNGEE. The CDR3 DNA follows: TGTGCCAGCAGCTCGGTAACTAGCGGGGGCTCGCAGTATTTT. Amino acid sequence: CASSSVTSGGSQYF.

This clonotype was recorded at least ten times. The V call is TRBV27, the J call TRBJ1-5; no firm D call. Germline loops: CDR1 MNHEY, CDR2 SMNVEV (reference sequence). V dropped 3 bases and J dropped 4 bases, with 10 bases sitting between them. The CDR3 runs 14 residues. CDR3 in amino acids: CASSLHLGNQPQHF. As DNA, the CDR3 is TGTGCCAGCAGTTTGCATTTGGGTAATCAGCCCCAGCATTTT.